These 23 T cell receptor beta chains were sequenced from one sample in a study of T cell clusters in autoimmune cytopenias. Multiplex touch-down PCR amplified TRB using TRB-A and TRB-B pools in one tube. TCRdb reprocessed the multiplex PCR reads, keeping one entry per CDR3 protein, no DNA. The sample table includes roughly 5,000 distinct CDR3 sequences. Some 40,000 genome equivalents of blood DNA were amplified for TRB. These data were likewise used in another study, on T cell repertoires in aging, cancer and after chemotherapy.

What was sequenced was peripheral blood. These receptors originate from a human donor in good health.

The V and J genes are TRBV13 and TRBJ2-3; no DNA is available, so the TRBD2 call from TCRdb remains unchecked. The germline V gene encodes CDR1 PRHDT and CDR2 FYEKMQ (reference sequence). This CDR3 comprises 16 residues. The CDR3 sequence is CASSLRSGRVTDTQYF.

J is TRBJ1-1 and V is TRBV19; the TCRdb D gene call, TRBD1, has no DNA to confirm it. This CDR3 has 13 residues. Germline values: CDR1 LNHDA, CDR2 SQIVND (reference sequence). The CDR3 sequence: CASSPEGRTEAFF.

The V gene is TRBV27, the J gene TRBJ2-1; TCRdb designates TRBD2, a call that cannot be tested without DNA. The CDR3 contains 18 residues. The germline V gene has CDR1 MNHEY and CDR2 SMNVEV (reference sequence). CDR3 sequence: CASSLGLAGGRSVNEQFF.

This clonotype is called medium-sized (0.01 to 0.1%) based on its frequency. This chain connects TRBV29-1 to TRBJ2-5. Germline V gene lookup returns CDR1 SQVTM and CDR2 ANQGSEA. CDR3 size: 11 residues. The CDR3 spells CSAKSRETQYF.

The V call is TRBV19, the J call TRBJ2-3; TCRdb designates TRBD1, a call that cannot be tested without DNA. CDR3 length: 16 residues. Germline assignment: CDR1 LNHDA and CDR2 SQIVND (reference sequence). The CDR3 loop is CATEGILAQGTDTQYF. The full variable domain, in which reference TRBV19 and TRBJ2-3 provide the parts outside the CDR3, is DGGITQSPKYLFRKEGQNVTLSCEQNLNHDAMYWYRQDPGQGLRLIYYSQIVNDFQKGDIAEGYSVSREKKESFPLTVTSAQKNPTAFYLCATEGILAQGTDTQYFGPGTRLTVL.

V usage is TRBV6-5 and J usage is TRBJ1-3; TCRdb's D call of TRBD1 is untestable without DNA. The CDR3 is 15 amino acids. CDR1 and CDR2 from the germline V gene are MNHEY and SVGAGI. CDR3 in amino acids: CASFTGLSSGNTIYF.

V is TRBV5-6 and J is TRBJ2-3; there is no DNA to check the TCRdb D call of TRBD2. This CDR3 contains 14 residues. Germline values: CDR1 SGHDT, CDR2 YYEEEE. CDR3 amino acids: CASSPLAGGKTQYF.

V gene TRBV6-1 combines with J gene TRBJ2-1; lacking DNA, the TRBD2 call made by TCRdb goes unchecked. Germline V lookup: CDR1 MNHNS, CDR2 SASEGT. This CDR3 contains 15 residues. The CDR3 here is CASSPGMTALNEQFF.

This CDR3 is CASSRRIGRGGTDTQCF. This chain connects TRBV27 to TRBJ2-3; TCRdb names TRBD2, which stays unverified in the absence of DNA. Looked up from germline, CDR1 is MNHEY and CDR2 is SMNVEV (reference sequence). This CDR3 contains 17 residues.

This clonotype counts as medium-sized by frequency. The CDR3 region is CAWSVLGNIQYF. The chain is built from TRBV30 and TRBJ2-4. The CDR3 runs to 12 residues. Germline CDR1 reads GTSNPN; CDR2 reads SVGIG (reference sequence). Variable domain in full (rest from reference TRBV30 and TRBJ2-4): SQTIHQWPATLVQPVGSPLSLECTVEGTSNPNLYWYRQAAGRGLQLLFYSVGIGQISSEVPQNLSASRPQDRQFILSSKKLLLSDSGFYLCAWSVLGNIQYFGAGTRLSVL.

The chain uses TRBV5-6 and TRBJ2-7; TCRdb reports TRBD2, a call that lacks DNA to check it against. This CDR3 comprises 15 residues. The germline V gene encodes CDR1 SGHDT and CDR2 YYEEEE. The CDR3 here is CASSSPLAERYEQYF.

The chain combines TRBV29-1 with TRBJ2-7; TCRdb lists TRBD2, though no DNA is available to test this call. The germline V gene encodes CDR1 SQVTM and CDR2 ANQGSEA. CDR3 length: 11 residues. The CDR3 here is CSVEREYEQYF.

This chain connects TRBV18 to TRBJ2-1. Germline-derived CDR1 and CDR2 are KGHSH and LQKENI. The CDR3 totals 11 residues. CDR3 residues: CASSPSYEQFF.

This clonotype is labeled medium-sized (0.01 to 0.1%) based on frequency. This CDR3 is CASSAIQGGAGELFF. V is TRBV6-1 and J is TRBJ2-2; TCRdb picks TRBD1, but there is no DNA to check that call. The CDR3 is 15 amino acids. The V gene's germline CDR1 is MNHNS and CDR2 SASEGT.

This chain uses TRBV6-6 with TRBJ2-1; the TCRdb call, TRBD2, lacks DNA for checking. The length of the CDR3 is 17 residues. Germline V CDR1 and CDR2: MNHNY, SVGAGI (reference sequence). CDR3 region: CASTLFPLWEGPHEQFF.

The chain is built from TRBV19 and TRBJ1-1. CDR1 and CDR2 from the germline V gene are LNHDA and SQIVND (reference sequence). CDR3 length: 12 amino acids. CDR3 sequence: CASSGEGLEAFF.

This chain connects TRBV12-3 or TRBV12-4 to TRBJ2-7; absent DNA, TCRdb's TRBD1 call cannot be checked. The CDR3 runs to 14 residues. Here the CDR3 reads CASQTRQGSYEQYF.

This clonotype counts as medium-sized (0.01 to 0.1%) by frequency. The chain has TRBV29-1 and TRBJ2-5; TCRdb reports TRBD1, a call that lacks DNA to check it against. This CDR3 is built from 13 residues. Looked up from germline, CDR1 is SQVTM and CDR2 is ANQGSEA. The CDR3 sequence: CSAVRATRETQYF.

V usage is TRBV18 and J usage is TRBJ1-4; as DNA is missing, the TRBD1 call by TCRdb cannot be tested. The CDR3 runs 15 residues. Germline V gene sequence: CDR1 KGHSH, CDR2 LQKENI. The CDR3 is CASSKPTGVREKLFF.

The chain links TRBV11-2 to TRBJ2-7; TCRdb selects TRBD1, and the lack of DNA leaves this call unchecked. In germline, CDR1 is SGHAT, CDR2 FQNNGV. This CDR3 spans 14 amino acids. CDR3 residues: CASSQGDRVHEQYF.

This chain links TRBV30 with TRBJ2-4; with no DNA, the TCRdb D assignment of TRBD1 cannot be verified. The CDR3 totals 15 residues. Germline V gene data show CDR1 as GTSNPN and CDR2 as SVGIG (reference sequence). CDR3 protein: CAWNSLRGGKNIQYF.

Considering frequency, this clonotype is medium-sized (0.01 to 0.1%). V usage is TRBV19 and J usage is TRBJ2-5. Germline lookup yields CDR1 LNHDA and CDR2 SQIVND (reference sequence). This CDR3 is 16 amino acids long. The CDR3 sequence: CASSIELAGNQETQYF.

The chain uses TRBV11-2 and TRBJ2-6; absent DNA, TCRdb's TRBD1 call cannot be checked. The CDR3 loop spans 16 amino acids. Germline CDR1 SGHAT, CDR2 FQNNGV. The chain's CDR3 is CASSPVRSAGANVLTF.